Presented here are 15 T cell receptor beta chains from one specimen sequenced in a study of cytomegalovirus exposure and HLA in healthy donors. The PCR was carried out with 60 Vbeta primers and 13 Jbeta primers. The data were produced by immunoSEQ multiplex PCR, yet TCRdb's version contains in-frame clones alone and is incomplete. Altogether fewer than 90,000 clones are present, 70% being singletons, with the ten largest covering nearly 10%. Specimen: PBMCs. Every receptor here comes from a woman in her forties or fifties in good health and CMV-seropositive.

The J gene is TRBJ2-5, the V gene TRBV5-6, with 9 bases aligning to TRBD2. Germline V gives CDR1 SGHDT, CDR2 YYEEEE. CDR3 size: 15 residues. The ends lost 0 bases at V and 5 bases at J; junction bases unmatched: 5. CDR3 in DNA: TGTGCCAGCAGCTTGGGCGGGGGGGCCTGGGAGACCCAGTACTTC. Protein product: CASSLGGGAWETQYF. Full variable domain (outside the CDR3, taken from reference TRBV5-6 and TRBJ2-5): DAGVTQSPTHLIKTRGQQVTLRCSPKSGHDTVSWYQQALGQGPQFIFQYYEEEERQRGNFPDRFSGHQFPNYSSELNVNALLLGDSALYLCASSLGGGAWETQYFGPGTRLLVL.

The chain joins TRBV5-1 to TRBJ2-3, with 11 bases matching TRBD1. This CDR3 region has 15 residues. The germline V gene has CDR1 SGHRS and CDR2 YFSETQ. J was trimmed by 4 bases and V by 4 bases; bases with no gene match: 5. The CDR3 region has the DNA TGCGCCAGCAGCCGGACAGGGGGCGACTCAGATACGCAGTATTTT. Protein: CASSRTGGDSDTQYF.

This sequence joins TRBV28 and TRBJ2-5, with a weak D call TRBD2 (5 bases). V was clipped by 3 bases and J by 4 bases, with 12 bases between them. The CDR3 runs 14 residues. Germline assignment: CDR1 MDHEN and CDR2 SYDVKM. For the CDR3, the DNA is TGTGCCAGCAGTTTTGAAAGCGGCGCAGAGACCCAGTACTTC. Its protein is CASSFESGAETQYF.

This clone was recorded once. The rearrangement uses TRBV7-2 and TRBJ1-1; 9 positions agree with TRBD1. CDR1 is SGHTA and CDR2 is FQGNSA in the germline V gene. This CDR3 has 14 amino acids. J lost 1 base, V lost 10 bases, and 7 bases had no gene match. CDR3 sequence (DNA): TGTGCCATTGAACAGGGGGCGCGGAACACTGAAGCTTTCTTT. This codes for CAIEQGARNTEAFF.

This clone was observed a handful of times. The gene calls are TRBV2 and TRBJ2-7, with D unclear. This CDR3 comprises 15 residues. Per the germline V gene, CDR1 is SNHLY and CDR2 is FYNNEI. V gave up 6 bases and J gave up 2 bases, with 17 bases separating them. CDR3 region: CASSDPVDTPYEQYF. For the CDR3, the DNA is TGTGCCAGCAGCGACCCCGTCGACACGCCCTACGAGCAGTACTTC.

This chain connects TRBV7-2 to TRBJ1-5; 7 nucleotides align to TRBD1. There are 15 residues in the CDR3. V lost 5 bases to trimming and J lost 7 bases; unmatched junction nucleotides: 11. CDR1 and CDR2 from the germline V gene are SGHTA and FQGNSA. CDR3: CASSPSGTELQPQHF. DNA of the CDR3: TGTGCCAGCAGCCCATCCGGGACAGAACTGCAGCCCCAGCATTTT.

The chain couples TRBV4-3 to TRBJ2-1; 9 bases match TRBD2. Germline V CDR1 and CDR2: LGHNA, YSLEER. The J segment lost 8 bases and the V segment lost 0 bases, leaving 5 bases of the junction unmatched. This CDR3 region has 15 residues. The CDR3 nucleotides are TGCGCCAGCAGCCAAGAGCCAGCGGGAGGCCATGAGCAGTTCTTC. Translating it yields CASSQEPAGGHEQFF.

This chain links TRBV9 with TRBJ2-6; no definite D call. The V end was cut by 0 bases, the J end by 0 bases, with 4 bases between. This CDR3 spans 15 amino acids. Looked up from germline, CDR1 is SGDLS and CDR2 is YYNGEE. CDR3 sequence: CASSVVVSGANVLTF. In nucleotides, the CDR3 is TGTGCCAGCAGCGTAGTAGTCTCTGGGGCCAACGTCCTGACTTTC.

This clone was picked up a small number of times. The rearrangement links TRBV4-3 to TRBJ2-7, with 8 bases fitting TRBD2. Germline V lookup: CDR1 LGHNA, CDR2 YSLEER. The CDR3 consists of 16 residues. Trimming at V came to 0 bases and at J to 3 bases, leaving 7 bases not matched to a gene. CDR3 DNA: TGCGCCAGCAGCCAAGATGCGCGGGGGGCAAACTACGAGCAGTACTTC. Translated: CASSQDARGANYEQYF.

This clone was seen more than once but under ten times. The V gene is TRBV5-1, the J gene TRBJ2-7; 7 bases are a match to TRBD2. The CDR3 contains 15 residues. Germline loops: CDR1 SGHRS, CDR2 YFSETQ. The ends lost 2 bases at V and 7 bases at J; junction bases unmatched: 12. CDR3 in DNA: TGCGCCAGCAGCTTTTCTAGCGGAGTGGCGGGAGAGCAGTACTTC. Encoded protein: CASSFSSGVAGEQYF.

This chain joins TRBV4-1 and TRBJ1-1; the D gene is possibly TRBD1 (5 bases). The germline CDR1 and CDR2 sequences are MGHRA and YSYEKL. The V end lost 3 bases, the J end lost 1 base, and 18 bases lay between the germline ends. CDR3 length: 17 amino acids. The CDR3 DNA follows: TGCGCCAGCAGCCATGCTCTCAGGGCTTTCCGGAACACTGAAGCTTTCTTT. This sequence encodes CASSHALRAFRNTEAFF.

This chain joins TRBV5-8 and TRBJ1-5, with a tentative D call TRBD1 (5 bases). Germline CDR1 is SGHTS and CDR2 is YDEGEE. V lost 3 bases and J 3 bases, leaving 13 bases between the germline ends. CDR3 length equals 15 residues. CDR3 coding DNA: TGTGCCAGCAGCTCCGGGGGGGACCTCAATCAGCCCCAGCATTTT. Residues: CASSSGGDLNQPQHF.

The rearrangement links TRBV6-1 to TRBJ2-2, with TRBD2 as a possible D gene (6 bases). Between the trimmed V and J ends, which lost 2 bases and 1 base, there was a span of 11 bases. CDR1 MNHNS and CDR2 SASEGT come from the germline V gene. The length of the CDR3 is 16 residues. DNA for the CDR3: TGTGCCAGCAGTGAATTCGGCGGGGTGAACACCGGGGAGCTGTTTTTT. Encoded protein: CASSEFGGVNTGELFF.

This chain links TRBV2 with TRBJ2-1; 10 nucleotides align to TRBD2. In germline, CDR1 is SNHLY, CDR2 FYNNEI. The CDR3 sequence is 15 residues long. With 3 bases clipped from V and 4 bases from J, the junction kept 3 bases outside the gene matches. The CDR3, as DNA: TGTGCCAGCAGTGAGGGTAGCGGGAGGTACAATGAGCAGTTCTTC. It specifies CASSEGSGRYNEQFF.

The chain carries TRBV27 and TRBJ2-7, with TRBD1 matching over 7 bases. The ends lost 5 bases at V and 0 bases at J; junction bases unmatched: 13. Germline loops: CDR1 MNHEY, CDR2 SMNVEV (reference sequence). The CDR3 runs to 17 residues. DNA of the CDR3: TGTGCCAGCAGTCCGACCGTGGACAGGAGAAGCTCCTACGAGCAGTACTTC. Amino acid sequence: CASSPTVDRRSSYEQYF.